These 27 T cell receptor beta chains were all obtained from the same sample, sequenced in a study of cytomegalovirus exposure and HLA in healthy donors. The assay was immunoSEQ multiplex PCR, and TCRdb's table has in-frame clones only and misses some. In the table there are approximately 190,000 clones, approximately 84% of which are singletons. Sample: PBMCs. Source of these receptors: a man younger than 35 in good health and CMV-seropositive.

This chain connects TRBV6-5 to TRBJ2-5; D gene unclear. The ends were cut back, 2 bases at V and 1 base at J, with 8 bases in the middle. Germline V gives CDR1 MNHEY, CDR2 SVGAGI. The CDR3 sequence is 14 residues long. The CDR3 region has the DNA TGTGCCAGCAGTTACGTTGGCAGCCAAGAGACCCAGTACTTC. Protein sequence: CASSYVGSQETQYF.

The chain uses TRBV9 and TRBJ2-7; 7 bases match TRBD1. The J segment lost 4 bases and the V segment lost 0 bases, leaving 4 bases of the junction unmatched. The CDR3 extends over 14 amino acids. Germline CDR1 and CDR2: SGDLS and YYNGEE. CDR3 DNA: TGTGCCAGCAGCGTAGAGGGGGACAGTTACGAGCAGTACTTC. This encodes CASSVEGDSYEQYF. Supplemented by reference TRBV9 and TRBJ2-7, the full variable domain reads DSGVTQTPKHLITATGQRVTLRCSPRSGDLSVYWYQQSLDQGLQFLIQYYNGEERAKGNILERFSAQQFPDLHSELNLSSLELGDSALYFCASSVEGDSYEQYFGPGTRLTVT.

The J gene is TRBJ2-5, the V gene TRBV7-2; 7 bases match TRBD2. Germline trimming cut 5 bases from V and 4 bases from J; bases unmatched to any gene: 4. Germline-derived CDR1 and CDR2 are SGHTA and FQGNSA. There are 13 residues in the CDR3. The CDR3: CASSRTSGETQYF. The CDR3 DNA follows: TGTGCCAGCAGCCGGACTAGTGGAGAGACCCAGTACTTC.

This clone appeared a single time. The chain carries TRBV7-2 and TRBJ2-2; TRBD2 aligns across 9 bases. The CDR3 length is 13 residues. From germline, CDR1 is SGHTA and CDR2 FQGNSA. Trimming at V came to 7 bases and at J to 6 bases, leaving 3 bases not matched to a gene. The CDR3 region is CASTGTSSGELFF. In DNA, the CDR3 is TGTGCCAGCACCGGGACTAGCTCCGGGGAGCTGTTTTTT.

This clone was counted between two and nine times. The chain has TRBV6-5 and TRBJ1-2, with TRBD1 matching over 10 bases. J was trimmed by 6 bases and V by 8 bases; bases with no gene match: 6. Per germline, CDR1 MNHEY and CDR2 SVGAGI. The CDR3 contains 13 residues. The CDR3 protein is CASGTGVWDGYTF. The DNA of the CDR3 is TGTGCCAGCGGGACAGGGGTTTGGGATGGCTACACCTTC.

This chain uses TRBV30 with TRBJ2-5; possibly TRBD1 for D (6 bases). The germline V and J ends were trimmed by 0 bases and 4 bases, with 15 bases remaining between them. This CDR3 is 15 amino acids long. The germline CDR1 and CDR2 sequences are GTSNPN and SVGIG (reference sequence). In DNA, the CDR3 is TGTGCCTGGAGTGTAGGGTCGGGACAACGAGAGACCCAGTACTTC. Translated: CAWSVGSGQRETQYF.

This clone was observed once. J is TRBJ1-5 and V is TRBV27, with a weak D call TRBD1 (6 bases). The V gene lost 2 bases and the J gene lost 3 bases, with 11 bases spanning the gap. Germline values: CDR1 MNHEY, CDR2 SMNVEV (reference sequence). This CDR3 region has 15 residues. The DNA for the CDR3 is TGTGCCAGCAGTTTACGTCAGGGGATCAATCAGCCCCAGCATTTT. Amino acids: CASSLRQGINQPQHF.

The chain joins TRBV6-6 to TRBJ2-5, with a tentative D call TRBD2 (6 bases). The V end lost 6 bases, the J end lost 7 bases, and 6 bases lay between the germline ends. The CDR3 length is 10 residues. The germline gives CDR1 MNHNY, CDR2 SVGAGI (reference sequence). The CDR3 coding sequence is TGTGCCAGCAGCGGGGGGACCCAGTACTTC. Its protein product is CASSGGTQYF.

The chain links TRBV14 to TRBJ1-4; no clear D. Deletions cut 4 bases from V and 8 bases from J, with 14 bases between. The CDR3 is 14 amino acids. From germline, CDR1 is SGHDN and CDR2 FVKESK. The CDR3 loop is CASSRASGSEKLFF. The CDR3 region has the DNA TGTGCCAGCAGCCGCGCCTCGGGGTCCGAAAAACTGTTTTTT.

The chain links TRBV11-2 to TRBJ2-7; TRBD1 matches 9 bases. There are 15 residues in the CDR3. In germline, CDR1 is SGHAT, CDR2 FQNNGV. Trimming at V came to 3 bases and at J to 7 bases, leaving 10 bases not matched to a gene. CDR3 in DNA: TGTGCCAGCAGCTTGGGGGACAGGGCCGGTGGAGAGCAGTACTTC. Encoded protein: CASSLGDRAGGEQYF. The full variable domain, its missing parts supplied by reference TRBV11-2 and TRBJ2-7, is EAGVAQSPRYKIIEKRQSVAFWCNPISGHATLYWYQQILGQGPKLLIQFQNNGVVDDSQLPKDRFSAERLKGVDSTLKIQPAKLEDSAVYLCASSLGDRAGGEQYFGPGTRLTVT.

This clone was observed a handful of times. In DNA form, the CDR3 reads TGTGCCAGCAGTCCATACTCCCGCGAGCAGTACTTC. This encodes CASSPYSREQYF. The V call is TRBV2, the J call TRBJ2-7, with D uncertain. The CDR3 runs to 12 residues. V lost 5 bases and J 6 bases, leaving 11 bases between the germline ends. Germline assignment: CDR1 SNHLY and CDR2 FYNNEI.

This sequence joins TRBV7-3 and TRBJ2-2; D possibly corresponds to TRBD2 (5 bases). The CDR3 has 15 residues. Looked up from germline, CDR1 is SGHTA and CDR2 is FQGTGA. V lost 5 bases and J lost 6, with 16 bases in between. In nucleotides, the CDR3 is TGTGCCAGCAGCCCGAACCCTAGCCCCTCCGGGGAGCTGTTTTTT. Residues: CASSPNPSPSGELFF.

This rearrangement joins TRBV5-6 to TRBJ1-1; TRBD1 agrees at 7 bases. Germline lookup yields CDR1 SGHDT and CDR2 YYEEEE. J was trimmed by 0 bases and V by 3 bases; bases with no gene match: 5. There are 15 residues in the CDR3. The CDR3 loop reads CASSSGQNLNTEAFF. In DNA form, the CDR3 reads TGTGCCAGCAGCTCGGGACAGAACTTGAACACTGAAGCTTTCTTT.

The chain is built from TRBV5-1 and TRBJ2-7, with D perhaps TRBD2 (6 bases). V was cut by 0 bases and J by 7 bases, with 17 bases left in between. There are 15 residues in the CDR3. The germline gives CDR1 SGHRS, CDR2 YFSETQ. CDR3 protein: CASSLAGTPQPEQYF. In DNA form, the CDR3 reads TGCGCCAGCAGCTTGGCCGGGACTCCGCAACCTGAGCAGTACTTC.

This clone came up once. This chain uses TRBV7-3 with TRBJ2-7, with 10 bases matching TRBD2. This CDR3 is 14 amino acids long. V was pared by 5 bases and J by 2 bases, with 3 bases of the junction left unmatched. Germline V CDR1 and CDR2: SGHTA, FQGTGA. CDR3 protein: CASSEAGGPYEQYF. In DNA, the CDR3 is TGTGCCAGCAGCGAAGCGGGAGGGCCCTACGAGCAGTACTTC.

The genes are TRBV5-6 and TRBJ2-5, with a possible D match to TRBD2 (5 bases). CDR3 length: 14 amino acids. CDR1 and CDR2 from the germline V gene are SGHDT and YYEEEE. V was cut by 4 bases and J by 2 bases, with 12 bases left in between. The DNA for the CDR3 is TGTGCCAGCAGCCCGAGAGGGCCGCAAGAGACCCAGTACTTC. Encoded protein: CASSPRGPQETQYF.

The V and J genes are TRBV28 and TRBJ2-7; 8 bases align to TRBD2. The trim removed 8 bases at V and 3 bases at J, leaving 6 bases unmatched. This CDR3 has 13 residues. Germline V gives CDR1 MDHEN, CDR2 SYDVKM. CDR3 nucleotide sequence: TGTGCCAGCCTAGCGGGTGCTAACTACGAGCAGTACTTC. This encodes CASLAGANYEQYF.

The chain carries TRBV4-1 and TRBJ1-4; perhaps TRBD1 as D (6 bases). The V end lost 5 bases, the J end lost 0 bases, and 10 bases lay between the germline ends. Germline lookup yields CDR1 MGHRA and CDR2 YSYEKL. The CDR3 contains 15 residues. The CDR3 is CASSSQGATNEKLFF. DNA for the CDR3: TGCGCCAGCAGCTCACAGGGTGCAACTAATGAAAAACTGTTTTTT.

This chain links TRBV9 with TRBJ1-3; 11 bases are shared with TRBD1. The CDR3 runs to 17 residues. The trim removed 3 bases at V and 2 bases at J, leaving 7 bases unmatched. Germline V gives CDR1 SGDLS, CDR2 YYNGEE. CDR3 loop: CASSAVDRGPAGNTIYF. Written as DNA, the CDR3 is TGTGCCAGCAGCGCCGTGGACAGGGGGCCGGCTGGAAACACCATATATTTT. The variable domain in full, completed from reference TRBV9 and TRBJ1-3, reads DSGVTQTPKHLITATGQRVTLRCSPRSGDLSVYWYQQSLDQGLQFLIQYYNGEERAKGNILERFSAQQFPDLHSELNLSSLELGDSALYFCASSAVDRGPAGNTIYFGEGSWLTVV.

The chain has TRBV6-5 and TRBJ2-7; 9 bases fit TRBD1. CDR1 is MNHEY, CDR2 SVGAGI, per germline. The ends lost 4 bases at V and 3 bases at J; junction bases unmatched: 4. CDR3 length equals 14 residues. Here the CDR3 reads CASSWDRVGYEQYF. CDR3 nucleotides: TGTGCCAGCAGTTGGGACAGGGTAGGCTACGAGCAGTACTTC.

The genes are TRBV30 and TRBJ2-2; 10 bases match TRBD1. Germline loops: CDR1 GTSNPN, CDR2 SVGIG (reference sequence). CDR3 size: 17 residues. V trimming: 3 bases; J trimming: 5 bases; junction bases outside the gene matches: 12. CDR3 residues: CAWSDSSGTGETGELFF. The CDR3 bases are TGTGCCTGGAGCGATTCCTCCGGGACAGGGGAAACCGGGGAGCTGTTTTTT. Based on the CDR3 plus reference TRBV30 and TRBJ2-2, the full variable domain is SQTIHQWPATLVQPVGSPLSLECTVEGTSNPNLYWYRQAAGRGLQLLFYSVGIGQISSEVPQNLSASRPQDRQFILSSKKLLLSDSGFYLCAWSDSSGTGETGELFFGEGSRLTVL.

The rearrangement links TRBV2 to TRBJ2-7, with 15 bases lining up with TRBD2. The CDR3 length is 15 residues. V was pared by 7 bases and J by 9 bases, with 10 bases of the junction left unmatched. Germline V gene data show CDR1 as SNHLY and CDR2 as FYNNEI. The CDR3 protein is CASNSGLAGGHGQYF. For the CDR3, the DNA is TGTGCCAGCAATTCGGGACTAGCGGGAGGCCACGGGCAGTACTTC.

The chain uses TRBV10-3 and TRBJ2-2, with D possibly TRBD1 on 5 matching bases. V lost 11 bases and J 2 bases, leaving 15 bases between the germline ends. The CDR3 extends over 14 amino acids. Germline lookup yields CDR1 ENHRY and CDR2 SYGVKD. The CDR3 sequence: CAVGDSTNTGELFF. The CDR3 DNA is TGTGCCGTAGGTGACAGCACTAACACCGGGGAGCTGTTTTTT.

J is TRBJ2-7 and V is TRBV29-1; 7 bases match TRBD2. V shed 4 bases and J 3 bases; nucleotides not matched to a gene: 6. Per the germline V gene, CDR1 is SQVTM and CDR2 is ANQGSEA. The CDR3 has 13 amino acids. The DNA for the CDR3 is TGCAGCGTTGCGGCTAGCGGTGGCTACGAGCAGTACTTC. Protein: CSVAASGGYEQYF.

The rearrangement joins TRBV6-6 to TRBJ1-1; D gene ambiguous. The CDR3 contains 13 residues. Germline CDR1 is MNHNY and CDR2 is SVGAGI (reference sequence). V was trimmed by 6 bases and J by 0 bases, leaving 8 bases between them. The CDR3 spells CASRSSVNTEAFF. The CDR3, as DNA: TGTGCCAGCAGGTCCTCAGTGAACACTGAAGCTTTCTTT.

The chain uses TRBV6-5 and TRBJ2-7; 8 bases are shared with TRBD1. Germline CDR1 reads MNHEY; CDR2 reads SVGAGI. This CDR3 has 15 amino acids. J was trimmed by 1 base and V by 6 bases; bases with no gene match: 8. CDR3 in amino acids: CASRISQGGSYEQYF. The DNA for the CDR3 is TGTGCCAGCAGAATTTCACAGGGGGGTTCCTACGAGCAGTACTTC.

V and J are TRBV4-3 and TRBJ2-7; no definite D call. The CDR3 has 13 residues. CDR1 and CDR2 from the germline V gene are LGHNA and YSLEER. With 1 base removed from V and 3 bases from J, the gap between germline ends came to 7 bases. As DNA, the CDR3 is TGCGCCAGCAGCCAAGTAGCTAACTACGAGCAGTACTTC. Encoded protein: CASSQVANYEQYF.